A single sample gave rise to the 31 T cell receptor beta chains below, sequenced in a study of OX40 agonist ivuxolimab in advanced cancers. Generated by immunoSEQ multiplex PCR, the TCRdb table keeps only in-frame clones and is missing some. The sample gives some 74,000 clones, about 91% of which show up once; approximately 7% is in the top ten. The sample in question was CD4+ or CD8+ T cells sorted from blood, obtained in a trial of the OX40 agonist ivuxolimab. These receptors were collected from an adult with an advanced solid tumor such as melanoma, head and neck, liver or kidney cancer.

The chain joins TRBV27 to TRBJ1-4; D is perhaps TRBD1 (6 bases). V lost 10 bases and J lost 8, with 17 bases in between. CDR3 length equals 13 residues. Per the germline V gene, CDR1 is MNHEY and CDR2 is SMNVEV (reference sequence). CDR3 in amino acids: CATPGTRGEKLFF. The DNA for the CDR3 is TGTGCCACGCCCGGGACTAGGGGGGAAAAACTGTTTTTT.

The chain has TRBV29-1 and TRBJ2-3; 7 nucleotides agree with TRBD1. This CDR3 has 12 residues. Unmatched junction bases numbered 8, after V lost 4 bases and J lost 10 bases. Germline CDR1 is SQVTM and CDR2 is ANQGSEA. In DNA form, the CDR3 reads TGCAGCGTTGTCACAGGGGATTGGGCGCAGTATTTT. It encodes CSVVTGDWAQYF.

V usage is TRBV5-6 and J usage is TRBJ2-1, with D hard to call. V lost 3 bases, J lost 0 bases, and 13 bases lay in between. From germline, CDR1 is SGHDT and CDR2 YYEEEE. The CDR3 is 16 amino acids. DNA of the CDR3: TGTGCCAGCAGCTCTACCCGACTGAGCTCCTACAATGAGCAGTTCTTC. Protein: CASSSTRLSSYNEQFF.

J is TRBJ2-1 and V is TRBV19; TRBD2 is a possible D gene (7 bases). The V end lost 1 base, the J end lost 7 bases, and 20 bases lay between the germline ends. Germline V CDR1 and CDR2: LNHDA, SQIVND (reference sequence). This CDR3 contains 17 residues. The CDR3 region has the DNA TGTGCCAGTAGTATAGGAGGGGGGAGGGCCGAGGGTAATGAGCAGTTCTTC. It yields the protein CASSIGGGRAEGNEQFF.

This clone is a singleton in its sample. The chain has TRBV5-4 and TRBJ2-7; D unclear. V shed 5 bases and J shed 4 bases, with 7 bases lying between them. The CDR3 runs 11 residues. In germline, CDR1 is SGHNT, CDR2 YYREEE (reference sequence). CDR3 loop: CASSVGYEQYF. The CDR3 DNA reads TGTGCCAGCAGTGTTGGATACGAGCAGTACTTC.

The genes are TRBV6-1 and TRBJ2-7, with D hard to call. With 2 bases removed from V and 6 bases from J, the gap between germline ends came to 11 bases. Germline CDR1 MNHNS, CDR2 SASEGT. The length of the CDR3 is 13 residues. CDR3 residues: CASSESLVFEQYF. The CDR3 nucleotides read TGTGCCAGCAGTGAATCGCTAGTTTTCGAGCAGTACTTC.

The rearrangement uses TRBV29-1 and TRBJ2-3, with TRBD2 matching 12 bases. The V and J ends lost 3 bases and 3 bases, in that order; junction bases with no gene match: 7. The germline CDR1 and CDR2 sequences are SQVTM and ANQGSEA. The CDR3 is 16 residues long. CDR3 nucleotide sequence: TGCAGCGTTGATGCCAGGGGGACTAGCGGGACAGATACGCAGTATTTT. Its translation: CSVDARGTSGTDTQYF.

The chain uses TRBV30 and TRBJ2-5; 7 positions agree with TRBD1. CDR1 is GTSNPN, CDR2 SVGIG, per germline (reference sequence). This CDR3 is 15 amino acids long. The V gene end was trimmed by 2 bases and the J gene end by 2 bases; junction bases not matched to a gene: 8. The chain's CDR3 is CAWSKTGLLQETQYF. The CDR3 DNA follows: TGTGCCTGGAGTAAGACAGGGCTCTTGCAAGAGACCCAGTACTTC.

The chain links TRBV18 to TRBJ2-5; 7 bases align to TRBD2. V shed 1 base, J shed 0 bases, and the junction held 5 bases outside the gene matches. Germline CDR1 is KGHSH and CDR2 is LQKENI. The CDR3 has 16 residues. CDR3 in DNA: TGTGCCAGCTCACCACTGGTCGGGGGGTACCAAGAGACCCAGTACTTC. Amino acid sequence: CASSPLVGGYQETQYF.

The rearrangement uses TRBV5-1 and TRBJ2-1; 10 nucleotides match TRBD2. This CDR3 contains 14 residues. J lost 8 bases, V lost 4 bases, and 6 bases had no gene match. In germline, CDR1 is SGHRS, CDR2 YFSETQ. CDR3 protein: CASSPGTSVDEQFF. CDR3 sequence (DNA): TGCGCCAGCAGCCCCGGGACTAGCGTGGATGAGCAGTTCTTC.

The CDR3 nucleotides read TGTGCCAGCAGCTCGAACAGGGGGCTCTTCGGGGAGCTGTTTTTT. It specifies CASSSNRGLFGELFF. The genes are TRBV11-2 and TRBJ2-2; the match to TRBD1 covers 9 bases. Losses at the gene ends were 4 bases for V and 7 bases for J; bases not matched to a gene: 7. The CDR3 loop spans 15 amino acids. Germline CDR1 reads SGHAT; CDR2 reads FQNNGV.

This clone was detected only a few times. V is TRBV20-1 and J is TRBJ1-2; no firm D call. V gave up 4 bases and J gave up 6 bases, with 6 bases separating them. The CDR3 contains 10 residues. Per the germline V gene, CDR1 is DFQATT and CDR2 is SNEGSKA (reference sequence). CDR3 sequence: CSAKRDGYTF. CDR3 bases: TGCAGTGCTAAGCGGGATGGCTACACCTTC.

V usage is TRBV5-1 and J usage is TRBJ1-4; no reliable D call. Germline CDR1 and CDR2: SGHRS and YFSETQ. Deletions cut 0 bases from V and 5 bases from J, with 11 bases between. The CDR3 loop spans 15 amino acids. Here the CDR3 reads CASSLVGRENEKLFF. The CDR3 bases are TGCGCCAGCAGCTTGGTCGGCAGAGAGAATGAAAAACTGTTTTTT.

The V and J genes are TRBV20-1 and TRBJ2-5; a possible D gene is TRBD2 (6 bases). V was clipped by 1 base and J by 7 bases, with 7 bases between them. This CDR3 spans 11 amino acids. CDR1 is DFQATT and CDR2 is SNEGSKA in the germline V gene (reference sequence). CDR3 DNA: TGCAGTGCTAGAGGGGGACTGACCCAGTACTTC. Translating it yields CSARGGLTQYF.

V gene TRBV5-1 combines with J gene TRBJ2-3; no firm D call. Germline assignment: CDR1 SGHRS and CDR2 YFSETQ. The CDR3 length is 16 residues. V was trimmed by 4 bases and J by 0 bases, leaving 15 bases between them. CDR3 residues: CASSPADRRSTDTQYF. CDR3 DNA sequence: TGCGCCAGCAGCCCCGCCGACCGACGGAGCACAGATACGCAGTATTTT.

The rearrangement links TRBV20-1 to TRBJ2-3; D gene ambiguous. The CDR3 extends over 10 amino acids. V was cut by 2 bases and J by 5 bases, with 2 bases left in between. Germline CDR1 is DFQATT and CDR2 is SNEGSKA (reference sequence). CDR3 in DNA: TGCAGTGCTAGAATAGATACGCAGTATTTT. It translates to CSARIDTQYF.

V usage is TRBV7-8 and J usage is TRBJ2-1; TRBD2 aligns across 10 bases. The CDR3 contains 18 residues. Germline V gene sequence: CDR1 SGHVS, CDR2 FQNEAQ. Losses at the gene ends were 3 bases for V and 0 bases for J; bases not matched to a gene: 8. The CDR3 protein is CASSFPRIAGGSYNEQFF. As DNA, the CDR3 is TGTGCCAGCAGCTTCCCGAGGATAGCGGGAGGCTCCTACAATGAGCAGTTCTTC.

The genes are TRBV7-3 and TRBJ2-2, with a possible D match to TRBD2 (5 bases). The V gene lost 1 base and the J gene lost 6 bases, with 15 bases spanning the gap. Germline CDR1 and CDR2: SGHTA and FQGTGA. The CDR3 has 16 residues. The CDR3 coding sequence is TGTGCCAGCAGCTTAAGAGGTAGCGTCATTCCCGGGGAGCTGTTTTTT. Encoded protein: CASSLRGSVIPGELFF.

This clone was observed a handful of times. The chain uses TRBV2 and TRBJ2-5; 9 bases line up with TRBD2. The CDR3 runs to 13 residues. Losses at the gene ends were 6 bases for V and 5 bases for J; bases not matched to a gene: 4. The germline V gene encodes CDR1 SNHLY and CDR2 FYNNEI. The CDR3 region is CASRGTSSETQYF. In DNA form, the CDR3 reads TGTGCCAGCAGGGGGACTAGCTCTGAGACCCAGTACTTC.

This clone was counted once. V gene TRBV7-3 combines with J gene TRBJ2-7; D is ambiguous. Trimming took off 5 bases at V and 0 bases at J, with 8 bases between the two ends. This CDR3 comprises 13 residues. CDR1 is SGHTA and CDR2 is FQGTGA in the germline V gene. CDR3 protein: CASSPPSSYEQYF. The CDR3 DNA reads as TGTGCCAGCAGCCCCCCCAGCTCCTACGAGCAGTACTTC.

The CDR3 region is CASSKTSGSSYEQYF. The CDR3 DNA reads as TGTGCCAGCAGTAAGACTAGCGGGAGCTCCTACGAGCAGTACTTC. V and J are TRBV6-5 and TRBJ2-7; 12 bases agree with TRBD2. V lost 5 bases, J lost 0 bases, and 2 bases stayed unmatched. The CDR3 sequence is 15 residues long. The germline V gene has CDR1 MNHEY and CDR2 SVGAGI.

The chain joins TRBV7-2 to TRBJ1-5, with a possible D match to TRBD1 (5 bases). The CDR3 is 17 amino acids. Germline V gene data show CDR1 as SGHTA and CDR2 as FQGNSA. Trimming left V 1 base short and J 0 bases short, with 13 bases between. The CDR3, as DNA: TGTGCCAGCAGCTTAGTAGGTGGGGCCCGTAGCAATCAGCCCCAGCATTTT. It translates to CASSLVGGARSNQPQHF.

The rearrangement joins TRBV27 to TRBJ2-3, with 8 positions matching TRBD2. The CDR3 totals 15 residues. With V trimmed by 3 bases and J by 3 bases, 5 bases remained unmatched. Germline CDR1 reads MNHEY; CDR2 reads SMNVEV (reference sequence). This chain's CDR3 is CASSFSRLATDTQYF. CDR3 DNA sequence: TGTGCCAGCAGTTTCTCTCGACTAGCGACAGATACGCAGTATTTT.

The chain employs TRBV30 and TRBJ2-7; 11 bases map to TRBD2. V lost 5 bases, J lost 4 bases, and 1 base stayed unmatched. Per the germline V gene, CDR1 is GTSNPN and CDR2 is SVGIG (reference sequence). The CDR3 totals 12 residues. CDR3 residues: CAWSSGGYEQYF. CDR3 bases: TGTGCCTGGTCTAGCGGGGGGTACGAGCAGTACTTC.

The chain combines TRBV27 with TRBJ1-4, with D tentatively TRBD1 (5 bases). Trimming cost V 0 bases and J 8 bases, with 13 bases left between them. This CDR3 spans 15 amino acids. Looked up from germline, CDR1 is MNHEY and CDR2 is SMNVEV (reference sequence). CDR3 sequence reads: CASSLSRGGREKLFF. CDR3 nucleotides: TGTGCCAGCAGTTTATCCCGGGGGGGTCGCGAAAAACTGTTTTTT.

The chain joins TRBV14 to TRBJ2-6; 8 positions agree with TRBD2. Germline values: CDR1 SGHDN, CDR2 FVKESK. Trimming at V came to 1 base and at J to 4 bases, leaving 12 bases not matched to a gene. The CDR3 totals 19 residues. The CDR3 nucleotides are TGTGCCAGCAGCCAAGGAATCGGGTCAGGGACTAGGGGGGCCAACGTCCTGACTTTC. This gives the protein CASSQGIGSGTRGANVLTF.

This chain connects TRBV7-6 to TRBJ1-5; the D gene is possibly TRBD1 (5 bases). The CDR3 is made up of 14 amino acids. The V gene lost 6 bases and the J gene lost 7 bases, with 16 bases spanning the gap. Looked up from germline, CDR1 is SGHVS and CDR2 is FNYEAQ. DNA of the CDR3: TGTGCCAGCAGTCCCGGGACGGGACGGCAGCCCCAGCATTTT. It encodes CASSPGTGRQPQHF.

The CDR3 nucleotides read TGTGCCAGCAGTTACGGGGTCCGCGTTTGGGGCTACACCTTC. Translated, it gives CASSYGVRVWGYTF. The chain links TRBV6-6 to TRBJ1-2, with D unclear. The germline gives CDR1 MNHNY, CDR2 SVGAGI (reference sequence). V lost 2 bases and J 8 bases, leaving 15 bases between the germline ends. The CDR3 sequence is 14 residues long.

The rearrangement links TRBV7-9 to TRBJ2-7; 10 bases agree with TRBD1. CDR3 size: 15 residues. Germline trimming cut 5 bases from V and 2 bases from J; bases unmatched to any gene: 6. CDR1 and CDR2 from the germline V gene are SEHNR and FQNEAQ (reference sequence). CDR3 nucleotide sequence: TGTGCCAGCAGCGACTTCGGGACAGGGGCCTACGAGCAGTACTTC. As protein: CASSDFGTGAYEQYF.

This chain joins TRBV9 and TRBJ1-2; tentative D call: TRBD1 (5 bases). Trimming pared 0 bases from V and 2 bases from J, leaving 8 bases between. Germline V gives CDR1 SGDLS, CDR2 YYNGEE. The length of the CDR3 is 14 residues. The CDR3 loop is CASSVVPGNYGYTF. The CDR3 DNA reads TGTGCCAGCAGCGTAGTGCCAGGGAACTATGGCTACACCTTC.

This clone was picked up a small number of times. The rearrangement uses TRBV20-1 and TRBJ1-1; D not certain. The CDR3 is made up of 11 amino acids. Germline V CDR1 and CDR2: DFQATT, SNEGSKA (reference sequence). The ends were cut back, 3 bases at V and 5 bases at J, with 7 bases in the middle. The CDR3 reads CSASKGTEAFF. The CDR3 DNA reads TGCAGTGCTAGTAAGGGAACTGAAGCTTTCTTT.